These 14 T cell receptor beta chains originate from one sample sequenced in a study of T cell responses to AZD1222 COVID-19 vaccine. Repertoires were generated with immunoSEQ multiplex PCR, while TCRdb's copy carries only in-frame clones and drops some. The sample shows about 140,000 clones, 85% to 90% of them seen only once. Material: peripheral blood, obtained on day 0 of AZD1222 vaccination. Receptors originate from an adult in good health.

The chain combines TRBV7-9 with TRBJ1-2; no definite D call. CDR3 length equals 14 residues. Per germline, CDR1 SEHNR and CDR2 FQNEAQ (reference sequence). The V end was cut by 6 bases, the J end by 4 bases, with 15 bases between. CDR3 nucleotide sequence: TGTGCCAGCAGTAATCAGGACTTAGCCTATGGCTACACCTTC. It is translated as CASSNQDLAYGYTF.

The rearrangement uses TRBV7-2 and TRBJ2-7, with D possibly TRBD1 on 5 matching bases. The CDR3 covers 14 residues. Germline CDR1 and CDR2: SGHTA and FQGNSA. The ends were cut back, 6 bases at V and 5 bases at J, with 17 bases in the middle. CDR3 in amino acids: CASSLAGAGNEQYF. The CDR3 DNA is TGTGCCAGCAGTCTCGCTGGTGCAGGGAACGAGCAGTACTTC.

This sequence joins TRBV6-2 or TRBV6-3 and TRBJ1-4; no reliable D call. The CDR3 loop spans 15 amino acids. Germline V gives CDR1 MNHEY, CDR2 SVGEGT. The germline V and J ends were trimmed by 2 bases and 8 bases, with 15 bases remaining between them. DNA of the CDR3: TGTGCCAGCAGTTACGACGGCAACAGTTGGGAAAAACTGTTTTTT. The encoded protein is CASSYDGNSWEKLFF.

The genes are TRBV6-5 and TRBJ1-3; D unresolved. Trimming shortened V by 3 bases and J by 3 bases, and 3 bases separated the two germline ends. Per the germline V gene, CDR1 is MNHEY and CDR2 is SVGAGI. The CDR3 consists of 12 residues. This CDR3 is CASSYDGNTIYF. CDR3 bases: TGTGCCAGCAGTTATGATGGAAACACCATATATTTT.

The chain couples TRBV15 to TRBJ2-7; D unclear. Germline V gene lookup returns CDR1 LNHNV and CDR2 YYDKDF (reference sequence). The CDR3 totals 17 residues. The V gene lost 4 bases and the J gene lost 4 bases, with 23 bases spanning the gap. CDR3 in amino acids: CATSKTDNLMVDYEQYF. The CDR3 DNA sequence: TGTGCCACCAGCAAAACCGACAACCTCATGGTCGATTACGAGCAGTACTTC.

This clone was found once. V and J are TRBV10-1 and TRBJ1-2; no clear D. Trimming took 3 bases from V and 2 from J, leaving 4 bases between them. The length of the CDR3 is 12 residues. The germline CDR1 and CDR2 sequences are WNHNN and SYGVQD (reference sequence). The CDR3 protein is CASSDDNYGYTF. The CDR3 DNA sequence: TGCGCCAGCAGTGACGACAACTATGGCTACACCTTC.

The rearrangement links TRBV5-6 to TRBJ2-1, with a weak D call TRBD2 (6 bases). With 4 bases removed from V and 0 bases from J, the gap between germline ends came to 14 bases. Germline V CDR1 and CDR2: SGHDT, YYEEEE. This CDR3 has 16 amino acids. CDR3 in DNA: TGTGCCAGCAGCCCGCAGAGACTAGTCTCCTACAATGAGCAGTTCTTC. Translation gives CASSPQRLVSYNEQFF.

This chain uses TRBV15 with TRBJ2-7, with no clear D. The germline V and J ends were trimmed by 0 bases and 4 bases, with 13 bases remaining between them. CDR1 and CDR2 from the germline V gene are LNHNV and YYDKDF (reference sequence). The CDR3 has 15 amino acids. The CDR3 DNA reads TGTGCCACCAGCAGAGATTTTATTAACGGTTACGAGCAGTACTTC. This translates into CATSRDFINGYEQYF. The whole variable domain, filled in from reference TRBV15 and TRBJ2-7, reads DAMVIQNPRYQVTQFGKPVTLSCSQTLNHNVMYWYQQKSSQAPKLLFHYYDKDFNNEADTPDNFQSRRPNTSFCFLDIRSPGLGDTAMYLCATSRDFINGYEQYFGPGTRLTVT.

V is TRBV5-6 and J is TRBJ2-2; 9 bases are a match to TRBD2. Trimming took 5 bases from V and 6 from J; bases not matched to a gene: 14. There are 17 residues in the CDR3. Germline V gene lookup returns CDR1 SGHDT and CDR2 YYEEEE. The CDR3 is CASRHRVAGVWAGELFF. The CDR3 DNA sequence: TGTGCCAGCAGACACCGCGTAGCGGGAGTTTGGGCCGGGGAGCTGTTTTTT.

The chain recombines TRBV29-1 with TRBJ2-3; TRBD1 aligns across 7 bases. Unmatched junction bases numbered 8, after V lost 0 bases and J lost 2 bases. CDR3 length: 16 amino acids. CDR1 SQVTM and CDR2 ANQGSEA come from the germline V gene. CDR3 sequence reads: CSVEEGDRVNTDTQYF. CDR3 bases: TGCAGCGTTGAAGAAGGGGACAGAGTGAACACAGATACGCAGTATTTT.

This chain joins TRBV14 and TRBJ1-6, with 11 bases aligning to TRBD1. V dropped 8 bases and J dropped 8; count of bases not matched to a gene: 2. The CDR3 contains 13 residues. CDR1 and CDR2 from the germline V gene are SGHDN and FVKESK. In DNA, the CDR3 is TGTGCCAGCGGGGGACAGGGGGATTCACCCCTCCACTTT. Translated: CASGGQGDSPLHF. Full variable domain (rest looked up from reference TRBV14 and TRBJ1-6): EAGVTQFPSHSVIEKGQTVTLRCDPISGHDNLYWYRRVMGKEIKFLLHFVKESKQDESGMPNNRFLAERTGGTYSTLKVQPAELEDSGVYFCASGGQGDSPLHFGNGTRLTVT.

The V gene is TRBV13, the J gene TRBJ2-7; unclear D gene. V was clipped by 4 bases and J by 5 bases, with 15 bases between them. The germline V gene encodes CDR1 PRHDT and CDR2 FYEKMQ (reference sequence). The CDR3 is made up of 14 amino acids. CDR3 amino acids: CASSSSRFGNEQYF. The CDR3 coding sequence is TGTGCCAGCAGCTCCTCTCGGTTTGGGAACGAGCAGTACTTC.

The chain employs TRBV25-1 and TRBJ2-2, with no clear D. The CDR3 has 12 residues. The ends were cut back, 5 bases at V and 7 bases at J, with 8 bases in the middle. Germline V lookup: CDR1 MGHDK, CDR2 SYGVNS. CDR3 nucleotide sequence: TGTGCCAGCAGTCGGCCTCACGGGGAGCTGTTTTTT. It encodes CASSRPHGELFF.

This rearrangement joins TRBV6-2 or TRBV6-3 to TRBJ1-6, with D hard to call. The CDR3 loop spans 15 amino acids. CDR1 and CDR2 (germline): MNHEY, SVGEGT. The V end lost 2 bases, the J end lost 9 bases, and 14 bases lay between the germline ends. CDR3 nucleotide sequence: TGTGCCAGCAGTTACGCAGTTTCCCCTTCTTCACCCCTCCACTTT. Translation gives CASSYAVSPSSPLHF.